This T cell receptor beta chain was found in a study of T cells in Graves' hyperthyroidism and ophthalmopathy. Study-wide findings and caveats: Most expanded thyroid clonotypes above 0.001 recurred in blood.

This clonotype was found many times. Its antigen is not identified. Patients aged 18 to 65 had newly diagnosed hyperthyroidism lasting under 2 months. Uncontrolled infection, other autoimmune disease, pregnancy or lactation led to exclusion. There were TCR beta CDR3 regions amplified from RNA transcripts. First-round RT-PCR targeting the TCR CDR3 was performed with the HTBI primer set. TCRdb reanalysed the multiplex PCR reads using MiXCR and keeps one entry per CDR3 protein. The sample includes 560,000 or so distinct CDR3 sequences, around 42% of them seen just once. J was trimmed by 1 base and V by 7 bases; bases with no gene match: 2. Germline-derived CDR1 and CDR2 are KGHDR and SFDVKD. The CDR3 runs 13 residues.

The chain links TRBV24-1 to TRBJ2-7; 8 bases line up with TRBD1. Sample: peripheral blood or thyroid tissue (not recorded which). This TCR came from a woman aged 18-35 years with Graves' hyperthyroidism. CDR3 sequence (DNA): TGTGCCACCAGGACAGGGGAGTCCTACGAGCAGTACTTC. Amino acid sequence: CATRTGESYEQYF.